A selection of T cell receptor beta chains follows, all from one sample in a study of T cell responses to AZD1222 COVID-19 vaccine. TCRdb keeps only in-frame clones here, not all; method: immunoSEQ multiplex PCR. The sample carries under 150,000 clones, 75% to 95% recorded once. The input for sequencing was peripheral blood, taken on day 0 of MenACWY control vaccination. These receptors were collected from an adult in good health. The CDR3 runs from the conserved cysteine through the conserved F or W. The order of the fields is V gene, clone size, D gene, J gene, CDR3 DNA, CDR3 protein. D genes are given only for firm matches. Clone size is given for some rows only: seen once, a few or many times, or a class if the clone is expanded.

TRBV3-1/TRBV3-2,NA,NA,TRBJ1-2,TGTGCCAGCAGCTCCGGGAGTTCTGGCTACACCTTC,CASSSGSSGYTF
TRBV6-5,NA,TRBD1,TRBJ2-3,TGTGCCAGCAGTCACCCAGACAGGGGAACGCAGTATTTT,CASSHPDRGTQYF
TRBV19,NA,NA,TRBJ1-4,TGTGCCAGTAGTATTCAGGGCGCGACTAATGAAAAACTGTTTTTT,CASSIQGATNEKLFF
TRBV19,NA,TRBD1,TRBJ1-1,TGTGCCAGTACCCACAAAGGACAGGGCCTGTGGTCCGCTTTCTTT,CASTHKGQGLWSAFF
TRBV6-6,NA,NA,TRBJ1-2,TGTGCCAGCAGCCCCAGTCGGCAGTATGGCTACACCTTC,CASSPSRQYGYTF
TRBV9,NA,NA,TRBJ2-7,TGTGCCAGCAGCGTAGAGACAACGGGACGGAGCTACGAGCAGTACTTC,CASSVETTGRSYEQYF
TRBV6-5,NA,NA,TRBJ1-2,TGTGCCAGCACCGAAAAATTGGTGGGCAGTGGCTACACCTTC,CASTEKLVGSGYTF
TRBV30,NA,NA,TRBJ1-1,TGTGCCTGGAGTGTATTTGGTGGTAGGACTGAAGCTTTCTTT,CAWSVFGGRTEAFF
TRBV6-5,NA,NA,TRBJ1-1,TGTGCCAGCGGTACGGGAAAGATCGCGAACACTGAAGCTTTCTTT,CASGTGKIANTEAFF
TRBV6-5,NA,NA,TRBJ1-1,TGTGCCAGCACCCCAGACAGTGAAGCTTTCTTT,CASTPDSEAFF
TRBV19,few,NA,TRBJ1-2,TGTGCCAGTAGTATAAGAGGGCTTCTAGGCTACACCTTC,CASSIRGLLGYTF
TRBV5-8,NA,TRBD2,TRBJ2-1,TGTGCCAGCAGCTTAGCGGGAGTCAAAGCCAATGAGCAGTTCTTC,CASSLAGVKANEQFF
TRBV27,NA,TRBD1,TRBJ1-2,TGTGCCAGCAAGGAACGGGACAGGGGAGGGTATGGCTACACCTTC,CASKERDRGGYGYTF
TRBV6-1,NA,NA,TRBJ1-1,TGTGCCAGCAGTGAAGGCGGGGTATTCGCTTTCTTT,CASSEGGVFAFF
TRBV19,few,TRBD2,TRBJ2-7,TGTGCCAGTAGTCTCGGGGGGGTCTCCTACGAGCAGTACTTC,CASSLGGVSYEQYF
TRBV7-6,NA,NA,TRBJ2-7,TGTGCCAGCAGCCCCTTAGAAGGCGAGCAGTACTTC,CASSPLEGEQYF
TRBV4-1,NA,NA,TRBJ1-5,TGCGCCAGCAGCCAAGATGGCCAATTCAATCAGCCCCAGCATTTT,CASSQDGQFNQPQHF
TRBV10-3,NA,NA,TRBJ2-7,TGTGCCACCAGTCTGGGAACCGGCGAGCAGTACTTC,CATSLGTGEQYF
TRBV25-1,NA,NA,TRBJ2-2,TGTGCCAGCAATCCCGGGGGCCCCGGGGAGCTGTTTTTT,CASNPGGPGELFF
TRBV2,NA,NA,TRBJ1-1,TGTGCCAGCAGCCCCGTCCCAGGGAACACTGAAGCTTTCTTT,CASSPVPGNTEAFF
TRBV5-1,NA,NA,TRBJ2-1,TGCGCCAGCAGCTTAGCGGAGTTCTACAATGAGCAGTTCTTC,CASSLAEFYNEQFF
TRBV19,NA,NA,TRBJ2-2,TGTGCCAGTAGTCCAGTCGCGAACACCGGGGAGCTGTTTTTT,CASSPVANTGELFF
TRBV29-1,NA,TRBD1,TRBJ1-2,TGCAGCGTGATACAGGGGGTTAACTATGGCTACACCTTC,CSVIQGVNYGYTF
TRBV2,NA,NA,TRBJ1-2,TGTGCCAGCAGTGAACCCCCCTATGGCTACACCTTC,CASSEPPYGYTF
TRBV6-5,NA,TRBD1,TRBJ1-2,TGTGCCAGCAGTTACGAGGGACAGTATGGCTACACCTTC,CASSYEGQYGYTF
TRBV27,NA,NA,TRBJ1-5,TGTGCCAGCAGTCCGAAGGGGCCGGGATTTAGCAATCAGCCCCAGCATTTT,CASSPKGPGFSNQPQHF
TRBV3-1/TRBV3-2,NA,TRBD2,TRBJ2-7,TGTGCCAGCAGCTTCAAACCGGGACTAGGCCAGTACTTC,CASSFKPGLGQYF
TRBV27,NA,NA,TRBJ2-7,TGTGCCAGCAGTTTATCACCGGCCCACGAGCAGTACTTC,CASSLSPAHEQYF
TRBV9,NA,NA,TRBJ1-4,TGTGCCAGCAGCCCAGGGGCGGCAGGGGTCGGGGAAAAACTGTTTTTT,CASSPGAAGVGEKLFF
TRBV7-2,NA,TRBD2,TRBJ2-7,TGTGCCAGCAGCTTCACTAGCGGGAGGATAACCTACGAGCAGTACTTC,CASSFTSGRITYEQYF
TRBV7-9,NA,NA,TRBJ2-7,TGTGCCAGCAGCTCTTTCATCCTAGCGAACTACGAGCAGTACTTC,CASSSFILANYEQYF
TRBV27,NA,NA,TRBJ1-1,TGTGCCAGCAGTTTAGTGGGTGGGAACACTGAAGCTTTCTTT,CASSLVGGNTEAFF
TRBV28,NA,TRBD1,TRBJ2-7,TGTGCCAGCAGTACCGGGGGACAGGGGGTTATACCCTACGAGCAGTACTTC,CASSTGGQGVIPYEQYF
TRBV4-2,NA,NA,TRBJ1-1,TGTGCCAGCAGCCAAGAAGGATCCTTGGGCACTGAAGCTTTCTTT,CASSQEGSLGTEAFF
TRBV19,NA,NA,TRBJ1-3,TGTGCCAGTAGCCAGGGTTGGAACACCATATATTTT,CASSQGWNTIYF
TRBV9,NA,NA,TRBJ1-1,TGTGCCAGCAGCGAGGCCCCGGAGAGGGCTGAAGCTTTCTTT,CASSEAPERAEAFF
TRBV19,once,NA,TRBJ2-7,TGTGCCAGTACCGCTGGGGGGAAATACGAGCAGTACTTC,CASTAGGKYEQYF
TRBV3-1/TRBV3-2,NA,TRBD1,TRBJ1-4,TGTGCCAGCAGCCCCCCGGGACAGCCTAATGAAAAACTGTTTTTT,CASSPPGQPNEKLFF
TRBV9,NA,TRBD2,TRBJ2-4,TGTGCCAGCAGCCCCCAGCGGGAGGGCCTAGGAAACATTCAGTACTTC,CASSPQREGLGNIQYF
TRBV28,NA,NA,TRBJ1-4,TGTGCCAGCATCAATGCAGGGGCGCAGGGTAATGAAAAACTGTTTTTT,CASINAGAQGNEKLFF
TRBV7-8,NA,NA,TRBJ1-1,TGTGCCAGCAGCTTACCCGGGACTACCAACACTGAAGCTTTCTTT,CASSLPGTTNTEAFF
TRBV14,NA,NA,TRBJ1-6,TGTGCCAGCAGCCCGTCGACCCCTTATGGTTCACCCCTCCACTTT,CASSPSTPYGSPLHF
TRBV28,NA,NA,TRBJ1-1,TGTGCCAGCGCGAACACTGAAGCTTTCTTT,CASANTEAFF
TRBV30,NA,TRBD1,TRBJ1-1,TGTGCCTGGAAACATCGGACAGGGAAGGAAGCTTTCTTT,CAWKHRTGKEAFF
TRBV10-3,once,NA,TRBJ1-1,TGTGCCATCTCGTGGGGCTATGAAGCTTTCTTT,CAISWGYEAFF
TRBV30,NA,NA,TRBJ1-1,TGTGCCTGGAGTGACAAGAGAACAGGGTGGGCTGAAGCTTTCTTT,CAWSDKRTGWAEAFF
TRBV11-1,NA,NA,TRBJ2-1,TGTGCCTGCCGTAAGGAAGGGCAGCAGTTCTTC,CACRKEGQQFF